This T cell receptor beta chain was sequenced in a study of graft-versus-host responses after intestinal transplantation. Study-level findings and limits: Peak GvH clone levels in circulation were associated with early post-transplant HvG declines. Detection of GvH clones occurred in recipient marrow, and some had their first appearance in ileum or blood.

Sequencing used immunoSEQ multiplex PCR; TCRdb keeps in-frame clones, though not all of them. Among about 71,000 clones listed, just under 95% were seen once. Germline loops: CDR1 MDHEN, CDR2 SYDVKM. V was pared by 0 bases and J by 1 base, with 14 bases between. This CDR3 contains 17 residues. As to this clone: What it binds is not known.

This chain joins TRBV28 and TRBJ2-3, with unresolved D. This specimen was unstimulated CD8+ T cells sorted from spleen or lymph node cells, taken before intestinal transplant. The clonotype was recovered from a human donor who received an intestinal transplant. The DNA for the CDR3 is TGTGCCAGCAGTTTATGGGGCGAAATGCAGGGCACAGATACGCAGTATTTT. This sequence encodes CASSLWGEMQGTDTQYF.